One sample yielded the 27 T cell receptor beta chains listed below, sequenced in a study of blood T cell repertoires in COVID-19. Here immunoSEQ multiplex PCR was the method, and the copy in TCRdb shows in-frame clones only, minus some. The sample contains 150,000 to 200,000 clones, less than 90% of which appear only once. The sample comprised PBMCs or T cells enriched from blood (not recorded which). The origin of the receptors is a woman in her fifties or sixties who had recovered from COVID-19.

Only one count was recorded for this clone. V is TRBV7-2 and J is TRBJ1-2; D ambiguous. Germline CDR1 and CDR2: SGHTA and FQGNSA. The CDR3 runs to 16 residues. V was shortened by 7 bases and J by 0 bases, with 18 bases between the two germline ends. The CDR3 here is CASIFVPGFANYGYTF. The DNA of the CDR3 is TGTGCCAGCATCTTTGTACCGGGATTTGCTAACTATGGCTACACCTTC.

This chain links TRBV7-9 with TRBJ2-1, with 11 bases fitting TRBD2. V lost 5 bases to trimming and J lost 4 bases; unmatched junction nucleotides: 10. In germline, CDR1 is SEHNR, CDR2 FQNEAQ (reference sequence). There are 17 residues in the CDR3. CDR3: CASSPTSGSLKYNEQFF. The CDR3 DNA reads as TGTGCCAGCAGCCCTACTAGCGGGAGTTTAAAATACAATGAGCAGTTCTTC.

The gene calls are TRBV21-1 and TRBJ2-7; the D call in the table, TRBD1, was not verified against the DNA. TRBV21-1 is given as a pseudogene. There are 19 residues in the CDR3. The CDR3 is CASSEARFFKGRVTYEQYV. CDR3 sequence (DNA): TGTGCCAGCAGCGAGGCGAGGTTCTTCAAAGGCAGGGTTACCTACGAGCAGTACGTC.

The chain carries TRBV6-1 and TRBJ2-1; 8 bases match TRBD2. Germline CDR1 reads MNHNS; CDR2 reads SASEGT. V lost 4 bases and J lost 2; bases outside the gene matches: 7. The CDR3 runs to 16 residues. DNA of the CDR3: TGTGCCAGCAGTGCCCCAAGAGCGGGGGCCTACAATGAGCAGTTCTTC. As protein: CASSAPRAGAYNEQFF.

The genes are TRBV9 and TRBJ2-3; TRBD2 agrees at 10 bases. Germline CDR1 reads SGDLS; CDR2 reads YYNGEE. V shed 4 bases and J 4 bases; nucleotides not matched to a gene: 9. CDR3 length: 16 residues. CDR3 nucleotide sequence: TGTGCCAGCAGCCCTCGAGCGGGAGGGCATGCAGATACGCAGTATTTT. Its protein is CASSPRAGGHADTQYF.

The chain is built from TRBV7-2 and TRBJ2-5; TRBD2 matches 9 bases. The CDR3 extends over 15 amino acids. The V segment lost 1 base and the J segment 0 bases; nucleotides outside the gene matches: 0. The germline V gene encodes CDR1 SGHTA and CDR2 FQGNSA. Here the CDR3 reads CASSLGLADQETQYF. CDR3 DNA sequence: TGTGCCAGCAGCTTAGGACTAGCGGACCAAGAGACCCAGTACTTC. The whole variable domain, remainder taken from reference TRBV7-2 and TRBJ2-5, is GAGVSQSPSNKVTEKGKDVELRCDPISGHTALYWYRQSLGQGLEFLIYFQGNSAPDKSGLPSDRFSAERTGGSVSTLTIQRTQQEDSAVYLCASSLGLADQETQYFGPGTRLLVL.

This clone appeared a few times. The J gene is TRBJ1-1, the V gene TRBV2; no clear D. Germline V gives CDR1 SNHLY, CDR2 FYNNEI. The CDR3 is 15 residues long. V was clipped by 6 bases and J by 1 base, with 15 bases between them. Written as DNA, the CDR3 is TGTGCCAGCAGGAAGCAAGAGAGTCCGAACACTGAAGCTTTCTTT. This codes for CASRKQESPNTEAFF.

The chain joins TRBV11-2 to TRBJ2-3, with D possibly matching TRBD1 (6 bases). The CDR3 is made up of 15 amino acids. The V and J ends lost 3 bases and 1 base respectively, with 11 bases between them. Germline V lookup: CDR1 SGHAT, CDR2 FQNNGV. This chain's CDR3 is CASSFGPGGTDTQYF. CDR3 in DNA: TGTGCCAGCAGCTTTGGGCCAGGGGGCACAGATACGCAGTATTTT.

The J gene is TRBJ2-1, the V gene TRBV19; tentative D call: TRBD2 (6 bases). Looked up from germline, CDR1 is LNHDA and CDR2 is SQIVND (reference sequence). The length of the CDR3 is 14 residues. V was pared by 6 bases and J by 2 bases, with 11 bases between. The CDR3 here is CASRQRATYNEQFF. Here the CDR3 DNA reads TGTGCCAGTAGGCAGCGGGCAACCTACAATGAGCAGTTCTTC. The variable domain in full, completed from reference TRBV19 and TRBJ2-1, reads DGGITQSPKYLFRKEGQNVTLSCEQNLNHDAMYWYRQDPGQGLRLIYYSQIVNDFQKGDIAEGYSVSREKKESFPLTVTSAQKNPTAFYLCASRQRATYNEQFFGPGTRLTVL.

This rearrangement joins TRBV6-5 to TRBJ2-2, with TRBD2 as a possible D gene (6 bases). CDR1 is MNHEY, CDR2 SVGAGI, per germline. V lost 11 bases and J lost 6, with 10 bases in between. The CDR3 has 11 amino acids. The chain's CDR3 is CAGTSSGELFF. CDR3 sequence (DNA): TGTGCCGGTACTAGCTCCGGGGAGCTGTTTTTT.

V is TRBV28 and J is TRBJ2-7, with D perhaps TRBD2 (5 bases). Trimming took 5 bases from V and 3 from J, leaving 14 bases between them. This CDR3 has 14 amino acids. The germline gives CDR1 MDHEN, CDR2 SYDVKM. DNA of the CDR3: TGTGCCAGCAGTCCAGCGGTCTGGGGCTACGAGCAGTACGTC. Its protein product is CASSPAVWGYEQYV.

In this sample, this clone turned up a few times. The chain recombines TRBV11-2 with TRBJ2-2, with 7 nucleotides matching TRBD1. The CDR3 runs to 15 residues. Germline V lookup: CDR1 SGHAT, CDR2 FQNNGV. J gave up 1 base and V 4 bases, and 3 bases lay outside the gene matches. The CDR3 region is CASSSGQVNTGELFF. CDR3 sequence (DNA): TGTGCCAGCAGCTCCGGACAGGTGAACACCGGGGAGCTGTTTTTT.

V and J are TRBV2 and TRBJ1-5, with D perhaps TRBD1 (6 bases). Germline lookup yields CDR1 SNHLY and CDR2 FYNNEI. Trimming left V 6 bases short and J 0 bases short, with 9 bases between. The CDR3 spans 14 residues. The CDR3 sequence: CASRQGHSNQPQHF. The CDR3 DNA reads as TGTGCCAGCAGGCAGGGGCATAGCAATCAGCCCCAGCATTTT.

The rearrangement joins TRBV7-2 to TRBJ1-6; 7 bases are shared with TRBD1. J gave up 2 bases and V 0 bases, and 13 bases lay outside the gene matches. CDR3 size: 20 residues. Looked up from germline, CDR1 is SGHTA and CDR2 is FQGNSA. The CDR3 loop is CASSLARTGPSTPYNSPLHF. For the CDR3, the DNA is TGTGCCAGCAGCTTAGCGCGGACAGGACCCTCGACTCCCTATAATTCACCCCTCCACTTT.

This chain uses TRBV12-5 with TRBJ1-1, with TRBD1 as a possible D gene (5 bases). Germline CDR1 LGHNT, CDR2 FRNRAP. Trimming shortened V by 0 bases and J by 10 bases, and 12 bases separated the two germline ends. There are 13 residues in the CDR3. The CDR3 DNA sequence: TGTGCTAGTGGTTTGGTACCCCAGGGCCCAGCTTTCTTT. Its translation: CASGLVPQGPAFF.

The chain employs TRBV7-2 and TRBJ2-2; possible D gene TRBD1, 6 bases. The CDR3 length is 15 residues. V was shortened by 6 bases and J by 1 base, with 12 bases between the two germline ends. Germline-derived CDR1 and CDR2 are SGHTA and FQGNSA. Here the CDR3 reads CASSRGTMNTGELFF. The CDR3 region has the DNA TGTGCCAGCAGTCGTGGGACAATGAACACCGGGGAGCTGTTTTTT.

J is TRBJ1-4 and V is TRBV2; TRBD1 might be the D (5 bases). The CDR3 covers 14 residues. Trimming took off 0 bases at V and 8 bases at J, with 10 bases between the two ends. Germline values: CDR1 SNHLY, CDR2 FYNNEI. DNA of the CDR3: TGTGCCAGCAGTGAAGCGCAGGGAGGAGAAAAACTGTTTTTT. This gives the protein CASSEAQGGEKLFF.

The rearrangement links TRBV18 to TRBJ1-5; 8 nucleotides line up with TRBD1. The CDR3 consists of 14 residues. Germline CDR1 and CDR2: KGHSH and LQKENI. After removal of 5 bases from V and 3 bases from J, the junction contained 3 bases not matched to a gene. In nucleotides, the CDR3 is TGTGCCAGCTCATCGACAGGGGCCAATCAGCCCCAGCATTTT. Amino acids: CASSSTGANQPQHF.

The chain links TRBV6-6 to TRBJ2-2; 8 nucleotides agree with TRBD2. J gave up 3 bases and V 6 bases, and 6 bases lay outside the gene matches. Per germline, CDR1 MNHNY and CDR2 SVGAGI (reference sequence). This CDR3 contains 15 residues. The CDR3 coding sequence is TGTGCCAGCAGGCCCCCGGGACTAGACACCGGGGAGCTGTTTTTT. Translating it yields CASRPPGLDTGELFF.

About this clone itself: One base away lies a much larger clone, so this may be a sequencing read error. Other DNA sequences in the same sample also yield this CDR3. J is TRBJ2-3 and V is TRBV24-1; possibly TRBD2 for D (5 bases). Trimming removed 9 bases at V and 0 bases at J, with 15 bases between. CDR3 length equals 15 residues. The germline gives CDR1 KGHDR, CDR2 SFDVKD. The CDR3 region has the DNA TGTGCCACCTATCGAGGGATTCCTAGCACAGATACGCAGTATTTT. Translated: CATYRGIPSTDTQYF.

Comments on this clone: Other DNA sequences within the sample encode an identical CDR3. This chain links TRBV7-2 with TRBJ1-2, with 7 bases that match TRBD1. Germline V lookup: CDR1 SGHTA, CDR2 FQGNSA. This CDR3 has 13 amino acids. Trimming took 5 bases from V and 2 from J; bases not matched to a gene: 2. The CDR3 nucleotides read TGTGCCAGCAGCGGACAGGCAAACTATGGCTACACCTTC. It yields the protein CASSGQANYGYTF.

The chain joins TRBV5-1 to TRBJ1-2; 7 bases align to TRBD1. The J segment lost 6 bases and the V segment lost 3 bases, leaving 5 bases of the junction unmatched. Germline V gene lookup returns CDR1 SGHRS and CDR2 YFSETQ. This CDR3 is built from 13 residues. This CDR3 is CASSSGDRDGYTF. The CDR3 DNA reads TGCGCCAGCAGCTCAGGAGACAGGGATGGCTACACCTTC.

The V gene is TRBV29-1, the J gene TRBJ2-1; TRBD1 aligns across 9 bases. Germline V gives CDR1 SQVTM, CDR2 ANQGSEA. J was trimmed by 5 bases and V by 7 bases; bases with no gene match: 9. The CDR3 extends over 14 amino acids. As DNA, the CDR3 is TGCAGCGCCGGGGGGACAGGGATTAACAATGAGCAGTTCTTC. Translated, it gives CSAGGTGINNEQFF.

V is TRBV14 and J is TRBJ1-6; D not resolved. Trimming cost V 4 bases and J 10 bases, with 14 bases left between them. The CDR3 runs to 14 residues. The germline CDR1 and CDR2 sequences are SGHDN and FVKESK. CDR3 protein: CASSLSGKYSPLHF. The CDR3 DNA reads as TGTGCCAGCAGCCTCTCGGGGAAATACTCACCCCTCCACTTT.

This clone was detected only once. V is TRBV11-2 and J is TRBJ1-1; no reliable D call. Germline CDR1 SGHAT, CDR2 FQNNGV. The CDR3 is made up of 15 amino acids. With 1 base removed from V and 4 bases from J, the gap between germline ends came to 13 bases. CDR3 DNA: TGTGCCAGCAGCTTAGTCCCGCTTTCGGGCACTGAAGCTTTCTTT. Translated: CASSLVPLSGTEAFF.

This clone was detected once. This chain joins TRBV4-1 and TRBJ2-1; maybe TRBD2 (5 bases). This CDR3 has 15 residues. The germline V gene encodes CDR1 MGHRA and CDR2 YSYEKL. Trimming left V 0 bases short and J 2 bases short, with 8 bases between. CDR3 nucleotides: TGCGCCAGCAGCCAAGAAGGGAGTCCCTACAATGAGCAGTTCTTC. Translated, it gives CASSQEGSPYNEQFF.

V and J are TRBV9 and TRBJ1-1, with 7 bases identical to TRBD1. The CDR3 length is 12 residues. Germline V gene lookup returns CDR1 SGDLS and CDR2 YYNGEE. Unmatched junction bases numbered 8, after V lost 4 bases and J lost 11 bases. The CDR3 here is CASSPTQGRAFF. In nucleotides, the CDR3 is TGTGCCAGCAGCCCGACACAGGGGCGGGCTTTCTTT.